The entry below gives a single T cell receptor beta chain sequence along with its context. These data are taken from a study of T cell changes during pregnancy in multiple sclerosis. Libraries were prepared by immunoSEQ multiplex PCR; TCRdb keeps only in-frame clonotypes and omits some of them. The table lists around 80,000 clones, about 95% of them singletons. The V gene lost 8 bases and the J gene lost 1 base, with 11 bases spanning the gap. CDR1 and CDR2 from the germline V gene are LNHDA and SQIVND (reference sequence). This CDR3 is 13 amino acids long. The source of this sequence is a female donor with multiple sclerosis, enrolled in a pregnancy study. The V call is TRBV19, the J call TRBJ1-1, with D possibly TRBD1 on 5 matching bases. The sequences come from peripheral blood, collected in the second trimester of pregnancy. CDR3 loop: CASGRGENTEAFF. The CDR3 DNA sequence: TGTGCCAGTGGACGGGGGGAGAACACTGAAGCTTTCTTT.